Each of the 9 T cell receptor beta chains below was sequenced from the same sample in a study of cytomegalovirus exposure and HLA in healthy donors. 13 Jbeta primers and 60 Vbeta primers were used for the PCR. Method: immunoSEQ multiplex PCR; TCRdb's copy keeps in-frame clones and lacks some. This table holds roughly 73,000 clones. The sample taken for sequencing was PBMCs. Receptor source: a female donor in good health and CMV-seropositive.

This rearrangement joins TRBV11-2 to TRBJ1-6; TRBD1 agrees at 8 bases. V trimming: 3 bases; J trimming: 1 base; junction bases outside the gene matches: 2. Germline lookup yields CDR1 SGHAT and CDR2 FQNNGV. This CDR3 is 16 amino acids long. CDR3 in DNA: TGTGCCAGCAGCTTTACAGGGGGGTCCTATAATTCACCCCTCCACTTT. Protein: CASSFTGGSYNSPLHF.

The V call is TRBV2, the J call TRBJ2-1; tentatively, D is TRBD1 (6 bases). The germline V gene has CDR1 SNHLY and CDR2 FYNNEI. CDR3 length equals 13 residues. V shed 7 bases and J shed 8 bases, with 15 bases lying between them. Here the CDR3 DNA reads TGTGCCAGCACCCAGACTGGGGGCGATGAGCAGTTCTTC. Encoded protein: CASTQTGGDEQFF.

V usage is TRBV7-2 and J usage is TRBJ1-2; possibly TRBD1 for D (5 bases). V lost 2 bases and J 4 bases, leaving 11 bases between the germline ends. There are 14 residues in the CDR3. CDR1 and CDR2 from the germline V gene are SGHTA and FQGNSA. For the CDR3, the DNA is TGTGCCAGCAGCTTAAAGGGGCCCTCCTATGGCTACACCTTC. Translated, it gives CASSLKGPSYGYTF.

The J gene is TRBJ2-7, the V gene TRBV30; TRBD1 matches at 9 bases. J lost 12 bases, V lost 2 bases, and 14 bases had no gene match. CDR3 length: 14 residues. The germline V gene encodes CDR1 GTSNPN and CDR2 SVGIG (reference sequence). CDR3 sequence: CAWSISRQGGLGYF. Written as DNA, the CDR3 is TGTGCCTGGAGTATATCCCGACAGGGGGGTTTGGGGTACTTC.

With regard to this clone: The sample has other DNA sequences that encode this CDR3 too. The chain joins TRBV6-6 to TRBJ1-2, with 8 bases that match TRBD1. The CDR3 runs 15 residues. J gave up 7 bases and V 4 bases, and 11 bases lay outside the gene matches. CDR1 and CDR2 (germline): MNHNY, SVGAGI (reference sequence). The CDR3, as DNA: TGTGCCAGCAGTTGCAGGGGGCGCGGGTCCTGTGGCTACACCTTC. Translated, it gives CASSCRGRGSCGYTF.

The CDR3 coding sequence is TGTGCCAGCAGCCGCGGGTCGGGTCAGCCCCAGCATTTT. Amino acid sequence: CASSRGSGQPQHF. This chain joins TRBV5-6 and TRBJ1-5; D not resolved. This CDR3 is 13 amino acids long. Deletions cut 4 bases from V and 6 bases from J, with 11 bases between. CDR1 and CDR2 (germline): SGHDT, YYEEEE.

This rearrangement joins TRBV6-1 to TRBJ1-5; D unresolved. The germline gives CDR1 MNHNS, CDR2 SASEGT. V gave up 3 bases and J gave up 4 bases, with 13 bases separating them. CDR3 length: 15 amino acids. This CDR3 is CASSESVGRNQPQHF. The DNA for the CDR3 is TGTGCCAGCAGTGAGTCAGTCGGGAGAAATCAGCCCCAGCATTTT.

V usage is TRBV6-1 and J usage is TRBJ1-1; 8 bases agree with TRBD1. This CDR3 region has 13 residues. Trimming at V came to 6 bases and at J to 5 bases, leaving 5 bases not matched to a gene. CDR1 is MNHNS, CDR2 SASEGT, per germline. As DNA, the CDR3 is TGTGCCAGCAGAGCGACAGGGGATACTGAAGCTTTCTTT. Its translation is CASRATGDTEAFF.

The rearrangement uses TRBV25-1 and TRBJ2-4; D not certain. The V end lost 3 bases, the J end lost 2 bases, and 17 bases lay between the germline ends. The germline CDR1 and CDR2 sequences are MGHDK and SYGVNS. CDR3 size: 17 residues. CDR3 in DNA: TGTGCCAGCAGTGACTCGGTTGGGCCCACCTCCAAAAACATTCAGTACTTC. Amino acid sequence: CASSDSVGPTSKNIQYF.